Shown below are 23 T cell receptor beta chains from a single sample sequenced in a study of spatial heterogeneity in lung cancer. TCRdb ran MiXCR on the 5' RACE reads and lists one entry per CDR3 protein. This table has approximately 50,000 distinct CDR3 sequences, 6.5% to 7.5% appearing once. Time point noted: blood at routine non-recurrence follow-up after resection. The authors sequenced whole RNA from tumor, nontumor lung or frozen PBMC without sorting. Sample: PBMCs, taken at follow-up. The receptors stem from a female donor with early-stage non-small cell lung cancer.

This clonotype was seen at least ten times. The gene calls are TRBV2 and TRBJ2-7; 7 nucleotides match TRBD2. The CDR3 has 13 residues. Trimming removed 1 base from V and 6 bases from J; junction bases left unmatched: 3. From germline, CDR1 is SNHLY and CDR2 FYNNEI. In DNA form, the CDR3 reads TGTGCCAGCAGTGAAGAGGGCGGGGGCGAGCAGTACTTC. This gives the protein CASSEEGGGEQYF. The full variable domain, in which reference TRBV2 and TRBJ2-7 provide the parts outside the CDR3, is EPEVTQTPSHQVTQMGQEVILRCVPISNHLYFYWYRQILGQKVEFLVSFYNNEISEKSEIFDDQFSVERPDGSNFTLKIRSTKLEDSAMYFCASSEEGGGEQYFGPGTRLTVT.

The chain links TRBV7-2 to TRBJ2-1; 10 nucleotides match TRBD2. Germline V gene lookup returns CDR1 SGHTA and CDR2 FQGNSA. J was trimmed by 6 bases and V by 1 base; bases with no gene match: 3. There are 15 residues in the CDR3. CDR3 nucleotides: TGTGCCAGCAGCTTAGAAGGACTAGCGGCCAATGAGCAGTTCTTC. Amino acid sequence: CASSLEGLAANEQFF.

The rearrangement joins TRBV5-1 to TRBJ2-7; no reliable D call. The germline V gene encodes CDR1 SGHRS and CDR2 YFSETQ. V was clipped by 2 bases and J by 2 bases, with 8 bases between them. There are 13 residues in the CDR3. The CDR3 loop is CASSFALTYEQYF. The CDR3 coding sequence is TGCGCCAGCAGCTTTGCCCTGACCTACGAGCAGTACTTC.

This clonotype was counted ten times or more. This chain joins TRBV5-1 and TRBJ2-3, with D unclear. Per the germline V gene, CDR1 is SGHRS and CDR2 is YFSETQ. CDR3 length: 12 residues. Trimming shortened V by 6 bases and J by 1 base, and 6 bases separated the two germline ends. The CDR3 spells CASTGGTDTQYF. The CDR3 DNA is TGCGCCAGCACAGGAGGCACAGATACGCAGTATTTT.

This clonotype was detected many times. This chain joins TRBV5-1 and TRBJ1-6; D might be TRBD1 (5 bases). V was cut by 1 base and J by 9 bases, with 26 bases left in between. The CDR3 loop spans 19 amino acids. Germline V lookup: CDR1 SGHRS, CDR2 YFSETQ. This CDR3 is CASSLKGEFSPSTASPLHF. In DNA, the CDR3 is TGCGCCAGCAGCTTGAAAGGGGAATTCTCCCCTAGCACAGCTTCACCCCTCCACTTT.

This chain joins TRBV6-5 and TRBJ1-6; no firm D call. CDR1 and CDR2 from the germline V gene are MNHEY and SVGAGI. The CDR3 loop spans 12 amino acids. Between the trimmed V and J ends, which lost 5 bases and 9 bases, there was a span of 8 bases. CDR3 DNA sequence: TGTGCCAGCAGTCTGGGTCGTTCACCCCTCCACTTT. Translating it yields CASSLGRSPLHF.

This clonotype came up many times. The CDR3 sequence is CASSLSPTGITEAFF. CDR3 coding DNA: TGTGCCAGCAGCCTTTCCCCGACAGGGATCACTGAAGCTTTCTTT. The chain employs TRBV7-2 and TRBJ1-1, with TRBD1 matching 7 bases. Germline assignment: CDR1 SGHTA and CDR2 FQGNSA. CDR3 length equals 15 residues. V trimming: 5 bases; J trimming: 4 bases; junction bases outside the gene matches: 10.

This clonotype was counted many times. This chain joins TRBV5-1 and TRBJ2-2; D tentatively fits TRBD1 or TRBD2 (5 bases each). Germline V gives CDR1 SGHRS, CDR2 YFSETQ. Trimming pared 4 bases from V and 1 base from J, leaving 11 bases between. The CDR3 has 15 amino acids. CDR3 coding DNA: TGCGCCAGCAGCCCCGGGACGGGGAACACCGGGGAGCTGTTTTTT. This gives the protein CASSPGTGNTGELFF.

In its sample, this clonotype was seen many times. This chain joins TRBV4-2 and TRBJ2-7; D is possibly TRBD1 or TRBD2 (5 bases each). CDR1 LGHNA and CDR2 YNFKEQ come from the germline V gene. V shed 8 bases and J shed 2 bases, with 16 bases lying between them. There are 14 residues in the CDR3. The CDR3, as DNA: TGTGCCAGCTCCTCCGGGACGGAGCCCTACGAGCAGTACTTC. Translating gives CASSSGTEPYEQYF.

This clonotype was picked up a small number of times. CDR3 nucleotide sequence: TGCAGTGCTAGAGCTGGTAGCCCAGAGACCCAGTACTTC. This sequence encodes CSARAGSPETQYF. The V gene is TRBV20-1, the J gene TRBJ2-5; D not certain. This CDR3 has 13 amino acids. The germline V and J ends were trimmed by 1 base and 4 bases, with 10 bases remaining between them. CDR1 is DFQATT, CDR2 SNEGSKA, per germline (reference sequence).

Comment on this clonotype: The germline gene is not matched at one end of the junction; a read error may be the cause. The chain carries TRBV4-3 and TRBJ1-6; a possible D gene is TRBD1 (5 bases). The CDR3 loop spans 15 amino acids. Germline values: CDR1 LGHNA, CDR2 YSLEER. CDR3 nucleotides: TGCGCCAGCAGCCGGCGCCGGGACGATAATTCACCCCTCAACTTT. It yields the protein CASSRRRDDNSPLNF.

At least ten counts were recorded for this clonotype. The CDR3 here is CASSSKPGTGVAQYF. CDR3 DNA sequence: TGTGCCAGCAGCTCTAAACCCGGGACAGGGGTGGCCCAGTACTTC. The rearrangement joins TRBV7-7 to TRBJ2-5, with 10 bases matching TRBD1. The CDR3 runs to 15 residues. Germline loops: CDR1 SSHAT, CDR2 FNYEAQ (reference sequence). V shed 4 bases, J shed 9 bases, and the junction held 11 bases outside the gene matches.

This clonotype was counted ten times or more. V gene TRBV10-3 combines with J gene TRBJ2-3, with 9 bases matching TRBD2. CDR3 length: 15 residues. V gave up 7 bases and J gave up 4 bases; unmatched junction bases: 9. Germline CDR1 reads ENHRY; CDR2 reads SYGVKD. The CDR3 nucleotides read TGTGCCATCAAGCTAGGACTAGCGATGGCAGATACGCAGTATTTT. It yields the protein CAIKLGLAMADTQYF.

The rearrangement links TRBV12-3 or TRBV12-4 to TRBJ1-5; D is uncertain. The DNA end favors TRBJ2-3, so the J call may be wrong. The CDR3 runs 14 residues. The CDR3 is CASSLKVSNQPQYF. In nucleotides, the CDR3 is TGTGCCAGCAGTTTGAAAGTTAGCAATCAGCCCCAGTATTTT.

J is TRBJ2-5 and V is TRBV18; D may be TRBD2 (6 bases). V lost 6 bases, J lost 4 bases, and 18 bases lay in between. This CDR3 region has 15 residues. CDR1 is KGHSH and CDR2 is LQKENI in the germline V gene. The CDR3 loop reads CASSPLRGGGETQYF. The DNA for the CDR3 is TGTGCCAGCTCCCCTCTGAGGGGAGGTGGAGAGACCCAGTACTTC.

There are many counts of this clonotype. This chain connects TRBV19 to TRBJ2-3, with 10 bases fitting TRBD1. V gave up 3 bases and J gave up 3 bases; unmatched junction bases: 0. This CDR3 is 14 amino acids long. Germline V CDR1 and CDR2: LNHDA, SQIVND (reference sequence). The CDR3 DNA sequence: TGTGCCAGTAGTATGGGACAGGGGACAGATACGCAGTATTTT. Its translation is CASSMGQGTDTQYF.

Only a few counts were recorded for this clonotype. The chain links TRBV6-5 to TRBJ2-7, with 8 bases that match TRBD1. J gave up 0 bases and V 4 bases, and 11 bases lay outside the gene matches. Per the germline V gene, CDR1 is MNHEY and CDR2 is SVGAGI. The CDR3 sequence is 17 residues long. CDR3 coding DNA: TGTGCCAGCAGTTTCCGACCCCAGACAGGGGTCTCCTACGAGCAGTACTTC. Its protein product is CASSFRPQTGVSYEQYF.

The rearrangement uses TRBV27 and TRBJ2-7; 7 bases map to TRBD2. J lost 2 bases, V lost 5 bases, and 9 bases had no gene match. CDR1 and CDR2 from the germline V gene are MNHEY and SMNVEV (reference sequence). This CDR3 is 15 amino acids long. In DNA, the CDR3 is TGTGCCAGCAGTCGCCCGGCGCGGGGGACCTACGAGCAGTACTTC. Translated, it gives CASSRPARGTYEQYF.

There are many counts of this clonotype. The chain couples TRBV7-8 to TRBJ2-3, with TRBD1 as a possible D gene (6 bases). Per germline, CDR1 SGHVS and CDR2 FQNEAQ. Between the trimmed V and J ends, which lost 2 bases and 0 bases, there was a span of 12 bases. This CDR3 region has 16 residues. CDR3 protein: CASSLLGARSTDTQYF. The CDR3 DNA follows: TGTGCCAGCAGCTTATTGGGGGCCCGGAGCACAGATACGCAGTATTTT. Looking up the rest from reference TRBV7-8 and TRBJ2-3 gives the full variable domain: GAGVSQSPRYKVAKRGQDVALRCDPISGHVSLFWYQQALGQGPEFLTYFQNEAQLDKSGLPSDRFFAERPEGSVSTLKIQRTQQEDSAVYLCASSLLGARSTDTQYFGPGTRLTVL.

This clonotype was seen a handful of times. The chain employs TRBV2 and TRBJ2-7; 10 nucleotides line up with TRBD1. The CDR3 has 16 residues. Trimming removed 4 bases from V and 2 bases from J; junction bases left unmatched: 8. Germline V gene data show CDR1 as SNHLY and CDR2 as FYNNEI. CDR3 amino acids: CASSVVGQGRAYEQYF. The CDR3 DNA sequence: TGTGCCAGCAGTGTTGTGGGACAGGGGAGAGCCTACGAGCAGTACTTC.

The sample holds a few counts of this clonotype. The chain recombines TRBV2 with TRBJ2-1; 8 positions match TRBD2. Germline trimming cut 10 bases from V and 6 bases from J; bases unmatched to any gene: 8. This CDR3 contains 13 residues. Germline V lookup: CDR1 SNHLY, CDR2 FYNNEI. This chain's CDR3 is CATAAGALNEQFF. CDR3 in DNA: TGTGCCACTGCAGCGGGGGCCCTCAATGAGCAGTTCTTC. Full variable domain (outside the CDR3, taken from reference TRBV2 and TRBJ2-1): EPEVTQTPSHQVTQMGQEVILRCVPISNHLYFYWYRQILGQKVEFLVSFYNNEISEKSEIFDDQFSVERPDGSNFTLKIRSTKLEDSAMYFCATAAGALNEQFFGPGTRLTVL.

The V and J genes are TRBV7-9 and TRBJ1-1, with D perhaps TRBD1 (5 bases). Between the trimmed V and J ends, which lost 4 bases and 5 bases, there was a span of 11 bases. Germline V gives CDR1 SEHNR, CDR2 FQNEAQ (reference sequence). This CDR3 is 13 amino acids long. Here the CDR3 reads CASSYGARTEAFF. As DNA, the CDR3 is TGTGCCAGCAGCTACGGGGCCCGGACTGAAGCTTTCTTT.

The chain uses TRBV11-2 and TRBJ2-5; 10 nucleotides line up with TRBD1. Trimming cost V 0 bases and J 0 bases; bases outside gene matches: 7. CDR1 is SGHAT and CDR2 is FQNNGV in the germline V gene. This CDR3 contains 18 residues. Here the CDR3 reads CASSLEYQGQGYQETQYF. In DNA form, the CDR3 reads TGTGCCAGCAGCTTAGAATACCAGGGACAGGGGTACCAAGAGACCCAGTACTTC.